This T cell receptor (beta chain) was sequenced for a study of blood T cells in healthy people across ages. Germline values: CDR1 SNHLY, CDR2 FYNNEI. The CDR3 sequence is 13 residues long. Deletions cut 7 bases from V and 5 bases from J, with 9 bases between. Findings of the study overall: Estimated diversity, derived from one million T cells, was regarded as an underestimate.

Isolation recovered at least 7 million PBMCs from every sample. With a J-beta primer mix and a sample-barcoded 5' primer, a second PCR ran 7 to 11 cycles. A template-switch adaptor with 12 random nucleotides tagged each cDNA molecule. MiXCR, run by TCRdb on the 5' RACE reads, gives a single entry per CDR3 protein. This sample has about 1.4 million distinct CDR3 sequences, with roughly 60% found just once. About this clonotype itself: No antigen is known for it.

V is TRBV2 and J is TRBJ1-6; the D gene is possibly TRBD1 (6 bases). The source material was blood. This receptor was identified in a man aged 18 to 30 in good health. CDR3 sequence (DNA): TGTGCCAGCATTAACAGGGATAATTCACCCCTCCACTTT. It encodes CASINRDNSPLHF.